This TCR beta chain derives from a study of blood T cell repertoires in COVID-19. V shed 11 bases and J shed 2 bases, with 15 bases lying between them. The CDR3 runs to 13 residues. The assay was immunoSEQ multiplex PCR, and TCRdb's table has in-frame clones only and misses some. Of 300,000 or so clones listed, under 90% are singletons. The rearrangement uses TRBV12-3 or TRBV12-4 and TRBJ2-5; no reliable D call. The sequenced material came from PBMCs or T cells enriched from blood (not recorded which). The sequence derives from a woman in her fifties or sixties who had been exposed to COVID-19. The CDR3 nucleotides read TGTGCCTCGAGCCAGAGGAGTCAAGAGACCCAGTACTTC. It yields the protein CASSQRSQETQYF.